The entry below describes one TCR beta chain. Cohort 3 donors counted as recovered after two negative PCRs, clearance, or resolved symptoms. The data originate from a study of blood T cell repertoires in COVID-19. The data were produced by immunoSEQ multiplex PCR, yet TCRdb's version contains in-frame clones alone and is incomplete. The sample has about 250,000 clones, about nine tenths seen once. CDR1 and CDR2 (germline): SNHLY, FYNNEI. V lost 6 bases and J lost 3, with 11 bases in between. The CDR3 is made up of 13 amino acids. The rearrangement links TRBV2 to TRBJ1-2; D unresolved. This sequence originates from a woman between 45 and 60 years old who had recovered from COVID-19. The sample was PBMCs or T cells enriched from blood (not recorded which). This CDR3 reads CASSGGQYYGYTF. The CDR3 coding sequence is TGTGCCAGCAGCGGCGGCCAGTACTATGGCTACACCTTC.